The clone carrying this T cell receptor beta chain was counted only a few times. Deep-level settings were used for running the assay. Here immunoSEQ multiplex PCR was the method, and the copy in TCRdb shows in-frame clones only, minus some. Here the sample spans 850,000 to 1,100,000 clones, around three quarters being singletons. This specimen comes from a study of shared clonotypes between healthy human individuals. Trimming shortened V by 2 bases and J by 2 bases, and 6 bases separated the two germline ends. There are 13 residues in the CDR3. Germline CDR1 is MNHNS and CDR2 is SASEGT. This sequence joins TRBV6-1 and TRBJ2-5; D gene ambiguous. The sequenced sample consisted of memory CD4+ T cells from PBMCs. This sample's subset: CD45RA-negative fraction. The source is a man aged 18 to 35 in good health. Some clones in this sample may be carry-over from other donors' samples. The CDR3 DNA reads TGTGCCAGCAGTGAAAGCTATCAAGAGACCCAGTACTTC. As protein: CASSESYQETQYF.